These 27 T cell receptor beta chains were all obtained from the same sample, sequenced in a study of T-cell memory formation after mild COVID-19. Via MiXCR, TCRdb re-called the 5' RACE reads, giving one row per CDR3 protein. The sample includes about 88,000 distinct CDR3 sequences, roughly 25% of them seen just once. The sequenced sample consisted of PBMCs or a T cell subset sorted from them (not recorded which). These receptors were taken from a man aged 18 to 30 who had mild COVID-19 (a few samples of this study predate the infection). Cell type and time point are not known.

V usage is TRBV7-9 and J usage is TRBJ2-3; 8 nucleotides agree with TRBD2. Germline V lookup: CDR1 SEHNR, CDR2 FQNEAQ (reference sequence). V was clipped by 1 base and J by 9 bases; unmatched bases: 12. The CDR3 has 16 residues. The CDR3 here is CASSLVSGGARGTQYF. The CDR3 DNA sequence: TGTGCCAGCAGCTTAGTCAGCGGGGGCGCCCGGGGGACGCAGTATTTT.

The chain carries TRBV19 and TRBJ1-2; D gene unclear. The V end was cut by 3 bases, the J end by 5 bases, with 13 bases between. CDR1 LNHDA and CDR2 SQIVND come from the germline V gene (reference sequence). The CDR3 covers 14 residues. Here the CDR3 reads CASSIDWAEYGYTF. CDR3 DNA sequence: TGTGCCAGTAGTATCGATTGGGCAGAATATGGCTACACCTTC.

The rearrangement joins TRBV20-1 to TRBJ2-1, with D tentatively TRBD1 (5 bases). Germline V gives CDR1 DFQATT, CDR2 SNEGSKA (reference sequence). The CDR3 extends over 15 amino acids. The V end was cut by 1 base, the J end by 3 bases, with 13 bases between. The CDR3, as DNA: TGCAGTGCTAGAGGTCCCTTCGACAGCTACAATGAGCAGTTCTTC. Its protein is CSARGPFDSYNEQFF.

This clonotype was picked up a small number of times. The chain couples TRBV5-1 to TRBJ2-7, with 11 bases identical to TRBD1. After removal of 1 base from V and 4 bases from J, the junction contained 4 bases not matched to a gene. Germline CDR1 reads SGHRS; CDR2 reads YFSETQ. This CDR3 has 15 residues. CDR3 protein: CASSLLGQGGYEQYF. CDR3 sequence (DNA): TGCGCCAGCAGCTTGTTGGGACAGGGGGGTTACGAGCAGTACTTC.

The rearrangement uses TRBV4-1 and TRBJ2-7, with 7 bases lining up with TRBD1. With 0 bases clipped from V and 2 bases from J, the junction kept 7 bases outside the gene matches. The CDR3 runs 16 residues. Per the germline V gene, CDR1 is MGHRA and CDR2 is YSYEKL. In nucleotides, the CDR3 is TGCGCCAGCAGCCAAGAAAGGGCCGGGACAGCCTACGAGCAGTACTTC. Its protein product is CASSQERAGTAYEQYF.

By its share, this clonotype is medium-sized. The V and J genes are TRBV4-3 and TRBJ2-6; D is possibly TRBD1 (6 bases). Trimming pared 2 bases from V and 1 base from J, leaving 15 bases between. Looked up from germline, CDR1 is LGHNA and CDR2 is YSLEER. The CDR3 runs 18 residues. CDR3 protein: CASSQSDRGTSGANVLTF. CDR3 nucleotides: TGCGCCAGCAGCCAATCGGATAGAGGGACATCTGGGGCCAACGTCCTGACTTTC.

This clonotype appeared a few times. This chain joins TRBV27 and TRBJ1-1; D unresolved. This CDR3 region has 12 residues. Germline CDR1 is MNHEY and CDR2 is SMNVEV (reference sequence). Deletions cut 4 bases from V and 4 bases from J, with 7 bases between. DNA for the CDR3: TGTGCCAGCAGTTATGGAGGCACTGAAGCTTTCTTT. It encodes CASSYGGTEAFF.

The chain recombines TRBV27 with TRBJ1-6, with D perhaps TRBD1 (6 bases). V lost 7 bases and J 0 bases, leaving 13 bases between the germline ends. CDR3 size: 16 residues. In germline, CDR1 is MNHEY, CDR2 SMNVEV (reference sequence). The CDR3 reads CASKLQGTSYNSPLHF. For the CDR3, the DNA is TGTGCCAGCAAACTACAGGGAACCTCCTATAATTCACCCCTCCACTTT.

This clonotype was seen repeatedly, ten times or more. V and J are TRBV27 and TRBJ2-3; tentative D call: TRBD1 (6 bases). CDR1 is MNHEY, CDR2 SMNVEV, per germline (reference sequence). The CDR3 spans 15 residues. V shed 4 bases and J shed 0 bases, with 11 bases lying between them. CDR3 in amino acids: CASSYWGQSTDTQYF. As DNA, the CDR3 is TGTGCCAGCAGTTATTGGGGGCAGAGCACAGATACGCAGTATTTT.

This clonotype was observed a handful of times. The chain recombines TRBV7-2 with TRBJ2-7, with TRBD1 identical over 8 bases. With V trimmed by 1 base and J by 5 bases, 4 bases remained unmatched. The V gene's germline CDR1 is SGHTA and CDR2 FQGNSA. The CDR3 consists of 14 residues. The CDR3 protein is CASSLGAGGDEQYF. The CDR3 DNA reads as TGTGCCAGCAGCTTAGGGGCAGGGGGCGACGAGCAGTACTTC.

The chain is built from TRBV5-1 and TRBJ1-1; D is ambiguous. V dropped 0 bases and J dropped 7 bases, with 7 bases sitting between them. Germline V gene data show CDR1 as SGHRS and CDR2 as YFSETQ. The CDR3 extends over 12 amino acids. CDR3 DNA: TGCGCCAGCAGCTTGGCCAAGGGTGAAGCTTTCTTT. This gives the protein CASSLAKGEAFF.

The sample holds a few counts of this clonotype. The chain carries TRBV9 and TRBJ1-1; 7 bases align to TRBD1. There are 15 residues in the CDR3. With V trimmed by 4 bases and J by 5 bases, 11 bases remained unmatched. Germline CDR1 reads SGDLS; CDR2 reads YYNGEE. CDR3 nucleotide sequence: TGTGCCAGCAGCCCCACTGGAGGGGGCGAAACTGAAGCTTTCTTT. This codes for CASSPTGGGETEAFF.

The V gene is TRBV7-2, the J gene TRBJ1-5; D call uncertain. Trimming pared 3 bases from V and 0 bases from J, leaving 12 bases between. Germline assignment: CDR1 SGHTA and CDR2 FQGNSA. This CDR3 contains 16 residues. The CDR3 protein is CASSFQGAYSNQPQHF. CDR3 DNA sequence: TGTGCCAGCAGCTTCCAAGGAGCATATAGCAATCAGCCCCAGCATTTT.

The chain employs TRBV12-3 or TRBV12-4 and TRBJ1-5; 9 nucleotides line up with TRBD1. The V and J ends lost 8 bases and 6 bases, in that order; junction bases with no gene match: 11. The CDR3 contains 15 residues. Here the CDR3 reads CASPRDRENFQPQHF. CDR3 nucleotide sequence: TGTGCCAGCCCCCGGGACAGGGAAAATTTTCAGCCCCAGCATTTT.

This clonotype occurred a few times. The CDR3 DNA follows: TGTGCCAGCAGTTTGGGCAGGGTTTATCCAGATACGCAGTATTTT. It yields the protein CASSLGRVYPDTQYF. This rearrangement joins TRBV12-3 or TRBV12-4 to TRBJ2-3; weak D call: TRBD1 (5 bases). The CDR3 has 15 amino acids. Trimming cost V 3 bases and J 4 bases, with 14 bases left between them.

This clonotype has only a few counts. CDR3 region: CASSRASGVYNEQFF. The CDR3 DNA sequence: TGCGCCAGCAGCCGCGCTAGCGGGGTCTACAATGAGCAGTTCTTC. V gene TRBV4-3 combines with J gene TRBJ2-1, with TRBD2 matching 9 bases. CDR3 length: 15 amino acids. V lost 4 bases and J lost 3; bases outside the gene matches: 4. In germline, CDR1 is LGHNA, CDR2 YSLEER.

This clonotype was seen a handful of times. This chain links TRBV19 with TRBJ2-1; no firm D call. Germline V lookup: CDR1 LNHDA, CDR2 SQIVND (reference sequence). The CDR3 covers 12 residues. Between the trimmed V and J ends, which lost 10 bases and 4 bases, there was a span of 11 bases. For the CDR3, the DNA is TGTGCCACTCAATGGGGATACAATGAGCAGTTCTTC. Protein: CATQWGYNEQFF.

This clonotype was observed at least ten times. This chain links TRBV6-5 with TRBJ2-3, with D possibly TRBD2 on 6 matching bases. The CDR3 has 14 residues. The V gene's germline CDR1 is MNHEY and CDR2 SVGAGI. Trimming took 2 bases from V and 0 from J, leaving 6 bases between them. CDR3 nucleotides: TGTGCCAGCAGTTACGGGGGGAGCACAGATACGCAGTATTTT. This codes for CASSYGGSTDTQYF.

The chain recombines TRBV29-1 with TRBJ2-7; 8 bases fit TRBD1. Germline CDR1 SQVTM, CDR2 ANQGSEA. The CDR3 extends over 19 amino acids. Germline trimming cut 6 bases from V and 5 bases from J; bases unmatched to any gene: 27. CDR3 region: CSVVTGETHLGVLVHEQYF. CDR3 in DNA: TGCAGCGTCGTGACAGGGGAGACACATTTAGGTGTTTTAGTCCACGAGCAGTACTTC.

CDR3 amino acids: CASSLIGEGNQPQHF. In DNA, the CDR3 is TGTGCCAGCAGTTTAATAGGGGAGGGCAATCAGCCCCAGCATTTT. This chain uses TRBV12-3 or TRBV12-4 with TRBJ1-5, with D tentatively TRBD1 (5 bases). CDR3 length equals 15 residues. With 2 bases removed from V and 2 bases from J, the gap between germline ends came to 10 bases.

V is TRBV18 and J is TRBJ2-1; D ambiguous. CDR3 length: 14 amino acids. V lost 2 bases to trimming and J lost 6 bases, with 11 bases between them. CDR1 and CDR2 (germline): KGHSH, LQKENI. Here the CDR3 DNA reads TGTGCCAGCTCACCATCCCTTTTTGGCAATGAGCAGTTCTTC. Translation: CASSPSLFGNEQFF.

The chain couples TRBV7-3 to TRBJ2-3, with TRBD2 matching 10 bases. Germline CDR1 is SGHTA and CDR2 is FQGTGA. CDR3 length equals 17 residues. J gave up 4 bases and V 2 bases, and 9 bases lay outside the gene matches. The CDR3 DNA reads TGTGCCAGCAGCTTAGCGGAGCGGGGGGGCCGAGCAGATACGCAGTATTTT. It codes for CASSLAERGGRADTQYF.

This clonotype showed up just a few times. The V call is TRBV6-5, the J call TRBJ2-1, with 7 bases fitting TRBD2. Germline V gives CDR1 MNHEY, CDR2 SVGAGI. The ends lost 4 bases at V and 5 bases at J; junction bases unmatched: 8. The CDR3 has 15 amino acids. The CDR3 nucleotides are TGTGCCAGCAGTTGGGGGGTAGCGGGCCACAATGAGCAGTTCTTC. Amino acid sequence: CASSWGVAGHNEQFF.

The chain joins TRBV11-1 to TRBJ1-2; 7 nucleotides line up with TRBD1. V shed 3 bases and J 1 base; nucleotides not matched to a gene: 2. CDR3 length: 14 residues. Per the germline V gene, CDR1 is SGHAT and CDR2 is FQDESV (reference sequence). The CDR3 DNA follows: TGTGCCAGCAGCTTGACAGGGAGTAACTATGGCTACACCTTC. Translated, it gives CASSLTGSNYGYTF.

In its sample, this clonotype was seen a few times. V gene TRBV2 combines with J gene TRBJ2-3; 10 positions match TRBD2. Per germline, CDR1 SNHLY and CDR2 FYNNEI. The CDR3 has 18 residues. V lost 1 base, J lost 3 bases, and 10 bases stayed unmatched. Here the CDR3 reads CASSEGQRGGLGTDTQYF. The DNA for the CDR3 is TGTGCCAGCAGTGAAGGCCAGCGGGGGGGCCTCGGGACAGATACGCAGTATTTT.

This clonotype appeared a few times. The rearrangement links TRBV7-9 to TRBJ1-1, with 8 bases that match TRBD1. J gave up 6 bases and V 4 bases, and 4 bases lay outside the gene matches. The CDR3 totals 13 residues. Germline V CDR1 and CDR2: SEHNR, FQNEAQ (reference sequence). CDR3 sequence (DNA): TGTGCCAGCAGCTCGCCGACAGGGGCTGAAGCTTTCTTT. Its protein product is CASSSPTGAEAFF. The full variable domain, its missing parts supplied by reference TRBV7-9 and TRBJ1-1, is DTGVSQNPRHKITKRGQNVTFRCDPISEHNRLYWYRQTLGQGPEFLTYFQNEAQLEKSRLLSDRFSAERPKGSFSTLEIQRTEQGDSAMYLCASSSPTGAEAFFGQGTRLTVV.

The chain combines TRBV4-1 with TRBJ2-1; D is unclear. CDR3 size: 13 residues. Germline CDR1 and CDR2: MGHRA and YSYEKL. V shed 1 base and J shed 5 bases, with 6 bases lying between them. The CDR3 DNA is TGCGCCAGCAGCCAAGTTAGAGACAATGAGCAGTTCTTC. Protein: CASSQVRDNEQFF.